This entry is about one TCR beta chain. Antigen: not known. This sample was included in a study of cytomegalovirus exposure and HLA in healthy donors. General study results and limits: The availability of immune exposure information extended only to CMV serostatus. Researchers catalogued about 150 TCR beta chains as cytomegalovirus-associated. In an earlier analysis, about 87% or about 30%: the productive usage of most TCR beta V segments.

The CDR3 loop spans 15 amino acids. V lost 4 bases to trimming and J lost 3 bases; unmatched junction nucleotides: 9. In germline, CDR1 is SGHNT, CDR2 YYREEE (reference sequence). Primers: 60 Vbeta forward and 13 Jbeta reverse. Original handling: Around 11 million shared chains were among the roughly 80 million unique TCR beta chains that a later analysis counted. Profiled with immunoSEQ multiplex PCR; TCRdb holds only in-frame clones, not every one. The V and J calls and the clone size are those of that table, but D and trimming were determined from the DNA. The sample holds 120,000 to 150,000 clones, approximately 80% seen once.

The clonotype was recovered from a woman aged 40 to 50 in good health and CMV-seropositive. V usage is TRBV5-4 and J usage is TRBJ2-5; 7 positions agree with TRBD2. Sequencing used PBMCs. CDR3 nucleotide sequence: TGTGCCAGCAGCAAGGAGGGAGGGCAGGAAGAGACCCAGTACTTC. Translated: CASSKEGGQEETQYF.